The 15 T cell receptor beta chains presented below share a single source sample, sequenced in a study of technical replicates of blood from several donors. TCRdb's table, derived via immunoSEQ multiplex PCR, lists solely in-frame clones and lacks some. The sample yields about 75,000 clones, about nine tenths seen once. Specimen: T cells isolated from PBMCs. These TCRs come from a human donor in good health. Some clones in this sample may be carry-over from other donors' samples.

This chain connects TRBV28 to TRBJ2-2; no clear D. The length of the CDR3 is 14 residues. The V end was cut by 5 bases, the J end by 1 base, with 8 bases between. From germline, CDR1 is MDHEN and CDR2 SYDVKM. The CDR3 DNA is TGTGCCAGCAGTACCGGTGGGAACACCGGGGAGCTGTTTTTT. This encodes CASSTGGNTGELFF.

The gene calls are TRBV7-6 and TRBJ1-1, with 7 bases aligning to TRBD1. V gave up 5 bases and J gave up 5 bases; unmatched junction bases: 8. The CDR3 contains 14 residues. Germline V lookup: CDR1 SGHVS, CDR2 FNYEAQ. CDR3 DNA: TGTGCCAGCAGCCCAACAACAGGGGAAACTGAAGCTTTCTTT. It yields the protein CASSPTTGETEAFF.

Here the CDR3 DNA reads TGTGCCAGCAGCAAAGAGCTTAAGATGGACAGGCCTAGCACAGATACGCAGTATTTT. Translation: CASSKELKMDRPSTDTQYF. V gene TRBV21-1 combines with J gene TRBJ2-3; TRBD1 is the table's D call, not checked against the DNA. TRBV21-1 is annotated as a pseudogene. The CDR3 has 19 amino acids.

This clone was counted a few times. This chain uses TRBV7-2 with TRBJ2-2; 7 bases are a match to TRBD1. V lost 1 base and J lost 5; bases outside the gene matches: 4. This CDR3 has 15 amino acids. In germline, CDR1 is SGHTA, CDR2 FQGNSA. Here the CDR3 reads CASSLGLQGTGELFF. The DNA of the CDR3 is TGTGCCAGCAGCTTAGGGTTACAGGGGACCGGGGAGCTGTTTTTT.

J is TRBJ2-7 and V is TRBV18, with 7 bases aligning to TRBD2. In germline, CDR1 is KGHSH, CDR2 LQKENI. V shed 2 bases and J 7 bases; nucleotides not matched to a gene: 5. CDR3 size: 13 residues. The DNA of the CDR3 is TGTGCCAGCTCACCAGGACTAGTGGGGGAGCAGTACTTC. The encoded protein is CASSPGLVGEQYF.

The gene calls are TRBV25-1 and TRBJ2-3, with a possible D match to TRBD2 (6 bases). CDR3 length equals 14 residues. V dropped 11 bases and J dropped 0 bases, with 15 bases sitting between them. Germline assignment: CDR1 MGHDK and CDR2 SYGVNS. Here the CDR3 DNA reads TGTGCCGCTAGTGTGGGGACTAGCACAGATACGCAGTATTTT. Its translation is CAASVGTSTDTQYF.

The rearrangement links TRBV28 to TRBJ1-2, with no clear D. Deletions cut 3 bases from V and 8 bases from J, with 10 bases between. This CDR3 is 12 amino acids long. Germline CDR1 and CDR2: MDHEN and SYDVKM. The CDR3 DNA reads TGTGCCAGCAGTTTGACGGACTGGGGCTACACCTTC. This translates into CASSLTDWGYTF.

This sequence joins TRBV18 and TRBJ2-7, with D tentatively TRBD1 (5 bases). The CDR3 loop spans 13 amino acids. The germline V gene has CDR1 KGHSH and CDR2 LQKENI. Trimming cost V 5 bases and J 2 bases, with 10 bases left between them. In nucleotides, the CDR3 is TGTGCCAGCTCAGGGCAGGGTGCCTACGAGCAGTACTTC. Its translation: CASSGQGAYEQYF.

The gene calls are TRBV4-3 and TRBJ2-3, with a weak D call TRBD2 (6 bases). In germline, CDR1 is LGHNA, CDR2 YSLEER. This CDR3 is 17 amino acids long. The V end lost 2 bases, the J end lost 10 bases, and 25 bases lay between the germline ends. CDR3 bases: TGCGCCAGCAGCCAAAGTAACTTAGCGGCTGGGGTTAATGCGCAGTATTTT. It yields the protein CASSQSNLAAGVNAQYF.

This clone was detected only once. The chain recombines TRBV15 with TRBJ2-3; 12 positions match TRBD2. CDR1 is LNHNV and CDR2 is YYDKDF in the germline V gene (reference sequence). This CDR3 region has 18 residues. V lost 0 bases to trimming and J lost 1 base; unmatched junction nucleotides: 5. The DNA of the CDR3 is TGTGCCACCAGCAGAGAGCTAGCGGGAGGGCCTGGCACAGATACGCAGTATTTT. Translated: CATSRELAGGPGTDTQYF.

This chain uses TRBV5-1 with TRBJ1-1; unclear D gene. The ends were cut back, 2 bases at V and 1 base at J, with 9 bases in the middle. The CDR3 runs 14 residues. From germline, CDR1 is SGHRS and CDR2 YFSETQ. The CDR3 region has the DNA TGCGCCAGCAGCTTACTTAGAGGGAACACTGAAGCTTTCTTT. It is translated as CASSLLRGNTEAFF.

This chain links TRBV5-6 with TRBJ1-2; D is uncertain. This CDR3 is 15 amino acids long. Germline assignment: CDR1 SGHDT and CDR2 YYEEEE. Trimming removed 0 bases at V and 4 bases at J, with 13 bases between. CDR3 loop: CASSLEGGSLYGYTF. DNA of the CDR3: TGTGCCAGCAGCTTGGAAGGAGGCAGTCTCTATGGCTACACCTTC.

The gene calls are TRBV6-1 and TRBJ1-2; D gene unclear. The CDR3 sequence is 13 residues long. Trimming took off 3 bases at V and 5 bases at J, with 10 bases between the two ends. CDR1 is MNHNS, CDR2 SASEGT, per germline. This chain's CDR3 is CASSESGVYGYTF. The CDR3 DNA reads TGTGCCAGCAGTGAGTCCGGGGTTTATGGCTACACCTTC.

The chain combines TRBV10-2 with TRBJ1-1; 7 bases agree with TRBD1. This CDR3 comprises 14 residues. The junction had 6 bases not matched to a gene; V was cut back by 4 bases and J by 4 bases. Germline values: CDR1 WSHSY, CDR2 SAAADI. This CDR3 is CASSGRTGSTEAFF. The CDR3 DNA reads as TGCGCCAGCAGTGGACGGACAGGCAGCACTGAAGCTTTCTTT.

The V gene is TRBV11-3, the J gene TRBJ1-5; D perhaps matches TRBD1 (5 bases). Germline V gene sequence: CDR1 SGHNT, CDR2 YENEEA. The CDR3 has 15 amino acids. Trimming cost V 1 base and J 2 bases, with 9 bases left between them. CDR3 protein: CASSLGGRGNQPQHF. The CDR3 DNA reads as TGTGCCAGCAGCTTAGGGGGCCGAGGCAATCAGCCCCAGCATTTT.